The sequence of this T cell receptor (beta chain) was determined in a study of blood T cell repertoires in COVID-19. Turning to the study itself: From T cells, B-cell-depleted T cells, or PBMCs came the material, which was cDNA or gDNA.

This clone showed up just once. Original processing notes: From reference gene primer amplification, estimates of nucleated cell counts were derived. Here immunoSEQ multiplex PCR was the method, and the copy in TCRdb shows in-frame clones only, minus some. That table furnishes V, J and clone size, whereas the DNA furnished D and trimming. This sample has about 83,000 clones, with roughly 90% found just once. Sequenced: peripheral blood. The sequence was collected from a woman in her fifties or sixties with active or convalescent COVID-19.

CDR3 sequence: CASSAAGGAGANVLTF. For the CDR3, the DNA is TGTGCCAGCAGCGCGGCCGGTGGCGCTGGGGCCAACGTCCTGACTTTC. J is TRBJ2-6 and V is TRBV7-2; D gene ambiguous. V was clipped by 5 bases and J by 2 bases, with 13 bases between them. The CDR3 is 16 amino acids. The germline CDR1 and CDR2 sequences are SGHTA and FQGNSA.